This paragraph covers one TCR beta chain sequence. The antigen is unknown. The data belong to a study of OX40 agonist ivuxolimab in advanced cancers. Study information: Aged roughly 23 to 79 with a mean of approximately 57 years, they were approximately 79% male.

Overall study findings and caveats: Among the lowest peripheral clonal expansion occurred in 0.1-3.0 mg/kg partial responders.

CDR1 and CDR2 (germline): SGHRS, YFSETQ. V was trimmed by 5 bases and J by 7 bases, leaving 16 bases between them. The CDR3 consists of 15 residues. The method was immunoSEQ multiplex PCR; TCRdb's version includes in-frame clones alone and lacks a portion of them. The table has about 48,000 clones, 80% to 90% seen once. The starting material was CD4+ or CD8+ T cells sorted from blood, obtained in a trial of the OX40 agonist ivuxolimab. This sequence originates from an adult with an advanced solid tumor such as melanoma, head and neck, liver or kidney cancer. The chain links TRBV5-1 to TRBJ2-6, with D perhaps matching TRBD2 (5 bases). CDR3 sequence reads: CASRRGILGANVLTF. The DNA for the CDR3 is TGCGCCAGCAGACGAGGGATCCTCGGAGCCAACGTCCTGACTTTC. Supplemented by reference TRBV5-1 and TRBJ2-6, the full variable domain reads KAGVTQTPRYLIKTRGQQVTLSCSPISGHRSVSWYQQTPGQGLQFLFEYFSETQRNKGNFPGRFSGRQFSNSRSEMNVSTLELGDSALYLCASRRGILGANVLTFGAGSRLTVL.